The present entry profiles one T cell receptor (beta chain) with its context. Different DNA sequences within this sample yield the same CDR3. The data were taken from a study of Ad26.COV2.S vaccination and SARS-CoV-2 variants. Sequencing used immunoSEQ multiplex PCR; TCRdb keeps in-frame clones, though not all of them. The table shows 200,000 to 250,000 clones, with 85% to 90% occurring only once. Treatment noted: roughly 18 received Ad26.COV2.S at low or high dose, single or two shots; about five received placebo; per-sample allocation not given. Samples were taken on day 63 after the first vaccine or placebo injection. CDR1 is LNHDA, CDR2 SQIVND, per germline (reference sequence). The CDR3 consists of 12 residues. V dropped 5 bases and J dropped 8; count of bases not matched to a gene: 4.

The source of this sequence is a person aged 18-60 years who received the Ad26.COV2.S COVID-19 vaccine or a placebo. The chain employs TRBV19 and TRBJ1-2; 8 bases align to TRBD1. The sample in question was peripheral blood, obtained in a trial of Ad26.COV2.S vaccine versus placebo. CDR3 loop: CASSGQGGGYTF. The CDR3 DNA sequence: TGTGCCAGTAGTGGACAGGGAGGCGGCTACACCTTC.